The rows below give T cell receptor beta chains drawn from one sample of a study of blood T cell repertoires in COVID-19. Some clones are missing from TCRdb's copy, which holds only in-frame ones; the method was immunoSEQ multiplex PCR. This sample has about 300,000 clones, with around 88% found just once. The sequenced sample consisted of peripheral blood. The origin of the receptors is a woman aged 25 to 39 who had recovered from COVID-19. The CDR3 runs from the conserved cysteine through the conserved F or W. A D gene is named only where the DNA matches it firmly. Only some rows state a clone size, as once, few, many or a class for expanded clones.

TRBJ1-4	NA	TRBV28	NA	TGTGCCAGCAGTTTATTAACGGAGACAACTAATGAAAAACTGTTTTTT	CASSLLTETTNEKLFF
TRBJ2-1	NA	TRBV9	NA	TGTGCCAGCAGCGTAGCTCTTAGTCGGTACAATGAGCAGTTCTTC	CASSVALSRYNEQFF
TRBJ1-2	NA	TRBV4-2	NA	TGTGCCAGCAGCCAAGAGGGCGATGGTGGCTACACCTTC	CASSQEGDGGYTF
TRBJ2-1	NA	TRBV7-3	NA	TGTGCCAGCAAGACAGGGGAGGGATCCTACAATGAGCAGTTCTTC	CASKTGEGSYNEQFF
TRBJ2-5	few	TRBV19	TRBD2	TGTGCCAGTCGGGGGACTAGAGGCGAGACCCAGTACTTC	CASRGTRGETQYF
TRBJ1-2	NA	TRBV7-9	TRBD1	TGTGCCAGCAGCTCCCCTCACTACAGGGGGTGGTATGGCTACACCTTC	CASSSPHYRGWYGYTF
TRBJ2-5	NA	TRBV9	NA	TGTGCCAGCAGCGTATCCGGGGAGACCCAGTACTTC	CASSVSGETQYF
TRBJ1-1	NA	TRBV19	NA	TGTGCCAGTAGTATACAGGGCTCGAACACTGAAGCTTTCTTT	CASSIQGSNTEAFF
TRBJ1-1	NA	TRBV5-1	TRBD1	TGCGCCAGCAGTTATACACCGGGACAGGGGGAAGCTTTCTTT	CASSYTPGQGEAFF
TRBJ1-3	NA	TRBV6-5	TRBD1	TGTGCCAGCAGTCGAGGGACAGCTGGAAACACCATATATTTT	CASSRGTAGNTIYF
TRBJ2-7	few	TRBV7-2	TRBD2	TGTGCCAGCAGGTTGATGACTAGCGGCTCCTACGAGCAGTACTTC	CASRLMTSGSYEQYF
TRBJ2-1	NA	TRBV7-3	NA	TGTGCCAGCAGCTTAGGGATAGTACAGGGAGGGGGCAATGAGCAGTTCTTC	CASSLGIVQGGGNEQFF
TRBJ2-1	NA	TRBV4-2	TRBD1	TGTGCCAGCAGCCGACAGGGTCTCGATGAGCAGTTCTTC	CASSRQGLDEQFF
TRBJ1-6	NA	TRBV6-2/TRBV6-3	TRBD1	TGTGCCAGCAGTTTCGGGACAGGGCCCTCACCCCTCCACTTT	CASSFGTGPSPLHF
TRBJ2-1	NA	TRBV19	TRBD1	TGTGCCAGTAGTATGACAGGGGCCTTCTCCTACAATGAGCAGTTCTTC	CASSMTGAFSYNEQFF
TRBJ2-5	NA	TRBV4-2	NA	TGTGCCAGCAGCCAAGATACGCGGGGCGGAGAGACCCAGTACTTC	CASSQDTRGGETQYF
TRBJ2-4	NA	TRBV6-2/TRBV6-3	TRBD1	TGTGCCAGCAGTGGACAGGGACTAGCCAAAAACATTCAGTACTTC	CASSGQGLAKNIQYF
TRBJ1-1	NA	TRBV6-5	NA	TGTGCCAGCATCGGGGATCGCACTGAAGCTTTCTTT	CASIGDRTEAFF
TRBJ1-1	NA	TRBV5-5	TRBD1	TGTGCCAGCAGCTTGAGGACAGGGCGGAACACTGAAGCTTTCTTT	CASSLRTGRNTEAFF
TRBJ2-1	NA	TRBV28	TRBD2	TGTGCCAGCAGTTCCCCCGATGGCGGGAGCTCCTACAATGAGCAGTTCTTC	CASSSPDGGSSYNEQFF
TRBJ2-1	NA	TRBV5-1	TRBD1	TGCGCCAGCAGCCCGGACAGGGCAGACCACAATGAGCAGTTCTTC	CASSPDRADHNEQFF
TRBJ2-7	once	TRBV5-1	TRBD1	TGCGCCAGCAGCCGACGCACAGGGGGAGACTACGAGCAGTACTTC	CASSRRTGGDYEQYF
TRBJ1-1	NA	TRBV29-1	NA	TGCAGCGTTCGGAGGGCCGTGAACACTGAAGCTTTCTTT	CSVRRAVNTEAFF
TRBJ1-5	once	TRBV19	TRBD1	TGTGCCAGTAGTATGGCGTACAGGGGGATCCAGCCCCAGCATTTT	CASSMAYRGIQPQHF